This entry features one T cell receptor (beta chain) sequence. These data originate in a study of control samples from healthy donors and cancer patients. Produced via immunoSEQ multiplex PCR; TCRdb's table is partial and in-frame only. The sample consists of about 160,000 clones, roughly 95% of them appearing once. CDR3 length: 13 amino acids. Trimming shortened V by 0 bases and J by 7 bases, and 10 bases separated the two germline ends. From germline, CDR1 is SGHRS and CDR2 YFSETQ. V is TRBV5-1 and J is TRBJ1-2; D unclear. This clonotype was sampled from a woman between 25 and 40 years old in good health. What was sequenced was blood. CDR3 in amino acids: CASSLAGSSGYTF. The CDR3 DNA reads as TGCGCCAGCAGCTTGGCCGGTAGCTCTGGCTACACCTTC.